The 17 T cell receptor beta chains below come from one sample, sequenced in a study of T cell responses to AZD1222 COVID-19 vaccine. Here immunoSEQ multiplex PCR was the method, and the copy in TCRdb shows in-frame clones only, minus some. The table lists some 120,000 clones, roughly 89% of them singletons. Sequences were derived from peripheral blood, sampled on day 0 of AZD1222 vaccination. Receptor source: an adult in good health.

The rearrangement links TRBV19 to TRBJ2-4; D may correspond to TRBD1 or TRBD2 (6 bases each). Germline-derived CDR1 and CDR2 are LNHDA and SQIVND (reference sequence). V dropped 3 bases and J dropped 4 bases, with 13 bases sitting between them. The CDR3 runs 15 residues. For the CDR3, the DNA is TGTGCCAGTAGTATGATGGGGGGCGTAAAAAACATTCAGTACTTC. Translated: CASSMMGGVKNIQYF.

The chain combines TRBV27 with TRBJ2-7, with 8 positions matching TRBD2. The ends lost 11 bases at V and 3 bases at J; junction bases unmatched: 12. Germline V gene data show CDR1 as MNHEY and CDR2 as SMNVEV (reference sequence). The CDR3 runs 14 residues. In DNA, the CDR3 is TGTGCCCCCGGCGCCGGGGGGGAGGGCTACGAGCAGTACTTC. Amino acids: CAPGAGGEGYEQYF.

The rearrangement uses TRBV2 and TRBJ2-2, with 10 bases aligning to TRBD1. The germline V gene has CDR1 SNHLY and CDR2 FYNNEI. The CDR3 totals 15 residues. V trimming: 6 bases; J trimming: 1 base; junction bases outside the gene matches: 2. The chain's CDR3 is CASSRTGGNTGELFF. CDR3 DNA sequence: TGTGCCAGCAGCCGGACAGGGGGGAACACCGGGGAGCTGTTTTTT.

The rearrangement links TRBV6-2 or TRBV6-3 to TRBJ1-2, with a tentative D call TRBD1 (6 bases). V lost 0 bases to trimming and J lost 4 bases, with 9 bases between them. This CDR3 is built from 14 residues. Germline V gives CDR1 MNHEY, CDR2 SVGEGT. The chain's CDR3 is CASSYSLDSYGYTF. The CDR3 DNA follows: TGTGCCAGCAGTTACTCCCTGGACAGCTATGGCTACACCTTC.

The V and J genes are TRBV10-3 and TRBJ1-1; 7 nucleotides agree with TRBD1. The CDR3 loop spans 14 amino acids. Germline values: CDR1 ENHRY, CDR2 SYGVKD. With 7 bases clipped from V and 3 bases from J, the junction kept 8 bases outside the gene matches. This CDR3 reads CAITKTGSDTEAFF. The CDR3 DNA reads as TGTGCCATCACCAAGACAGGGTCCGACACTGAAGCTTTCTTT.

CDR3 protein: CSVLRVENTEAFF. The CDR3 bases are TGCAGCGTTCTGCGGGTTGAAAACACTGAAGCTTTCTTT. J is TRBJ1-1 and V is TRBV29-1; D unresolved. The V gene's germline CDR1 is SQVTM and CDR2 ANQGSEA. V lost 5 bases, J lost 2 bases, and 12 bases lay in between. CDR3 length: 13 amino acids.

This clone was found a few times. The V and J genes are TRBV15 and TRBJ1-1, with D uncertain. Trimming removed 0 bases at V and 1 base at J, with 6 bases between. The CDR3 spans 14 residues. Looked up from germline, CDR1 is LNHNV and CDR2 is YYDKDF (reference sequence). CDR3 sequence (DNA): TGTGCCACCAGCAGAGATAGGGCGAACACTGAAGCTTTCTTT. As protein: CATSRDRANTEAFF.

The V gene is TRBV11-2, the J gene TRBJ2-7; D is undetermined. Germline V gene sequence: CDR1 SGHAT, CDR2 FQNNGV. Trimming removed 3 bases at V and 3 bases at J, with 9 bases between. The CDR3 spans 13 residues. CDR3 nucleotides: TGTGCCAGCAGCTTTCGGGTCTTCTACGAGCAGTACTTC. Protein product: CASSFRVFYEQYF. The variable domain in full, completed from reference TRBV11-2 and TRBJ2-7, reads EAGVAQSPRYKIIEKRQSVAFWCNPISGHATLYWYQQILGQGPKLLIQFQNNGVVDDSQLPKDRFSAERLKGVDSTLKIQPAKLEDSAVYLCASSFRVFYEQYFGPGTRLTVT.

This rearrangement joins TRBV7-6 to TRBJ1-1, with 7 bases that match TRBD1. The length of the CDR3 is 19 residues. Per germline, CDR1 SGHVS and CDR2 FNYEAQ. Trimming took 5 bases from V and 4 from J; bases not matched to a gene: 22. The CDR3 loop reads CASSPSVRGGGAFGTEAFF. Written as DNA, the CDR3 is TGTGCCAGCAGCCCCTCTGTCAGGGGGGGAGGGGCCTTTGGCACTGAAGCTTTCTTT.

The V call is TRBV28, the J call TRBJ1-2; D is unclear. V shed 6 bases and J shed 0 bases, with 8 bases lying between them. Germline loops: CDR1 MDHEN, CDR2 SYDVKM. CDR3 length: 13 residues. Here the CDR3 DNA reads TGTGCCAGCAGCGGAATGGCTAACTATGGCTACACCTTC. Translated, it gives CASSGMANYGYTF.

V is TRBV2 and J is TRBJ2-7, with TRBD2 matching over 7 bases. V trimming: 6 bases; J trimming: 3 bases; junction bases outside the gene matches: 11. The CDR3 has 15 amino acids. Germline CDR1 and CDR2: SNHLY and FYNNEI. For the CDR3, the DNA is TGTGCCAGCAGCGCCGGACTAGTTGATTTCTACGAGCAGTACTTC. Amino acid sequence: CASSAGLVDFYEQYF.

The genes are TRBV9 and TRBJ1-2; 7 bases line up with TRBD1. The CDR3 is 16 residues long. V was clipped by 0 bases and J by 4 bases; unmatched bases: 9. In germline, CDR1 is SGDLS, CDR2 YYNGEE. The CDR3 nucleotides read TGTGCCAGCAGCGTAGCTACGACAGGGTCCCGCTATGGCTACACCTTC. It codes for CASSVATTGSRYGYTF. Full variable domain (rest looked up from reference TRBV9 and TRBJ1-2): DSGVTQTPKHLITATGQRVTLRCSPRSGDLSVYWYQQSLDQGLQFLIQYYNGEERAKGNILERFSAQQFPDLHSELNLSSLELGDSALYFCASSVATTGSRYGYTFGSGTRLTVV.

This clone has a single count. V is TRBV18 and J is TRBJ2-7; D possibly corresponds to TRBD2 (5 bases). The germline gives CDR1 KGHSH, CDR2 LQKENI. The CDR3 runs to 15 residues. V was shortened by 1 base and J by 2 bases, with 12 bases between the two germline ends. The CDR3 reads CASSPQDWYAYEQYF. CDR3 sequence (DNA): TGTGCCAGCTCACCACAGGACTGGTACGCCTACGAGCAGTACTTC. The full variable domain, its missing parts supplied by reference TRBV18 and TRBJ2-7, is NAGVMQNPRHLVRRRGQEARLRCSPMKGHSHVYWYRQLPEEGLKFMVYLQKENIIDESGMPKERFSAEFPKEGPSILRIQQVVRGDSAAYFCASSPQDWYAYEQYFGPGTRLTVT.

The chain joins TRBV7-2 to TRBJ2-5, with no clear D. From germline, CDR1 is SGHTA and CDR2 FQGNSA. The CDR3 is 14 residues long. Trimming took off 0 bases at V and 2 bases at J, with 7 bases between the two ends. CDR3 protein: CASSLANLQETQYF. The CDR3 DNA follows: TGTGCCAGCAGCTTAGCGAACTTACAAGAGACCCAGTACTTC.

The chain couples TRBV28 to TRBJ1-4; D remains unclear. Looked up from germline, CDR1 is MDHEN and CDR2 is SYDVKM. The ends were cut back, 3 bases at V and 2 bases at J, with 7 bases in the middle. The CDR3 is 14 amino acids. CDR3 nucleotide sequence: TGTGCCAGCAGTTTGGGAGGGACTAATGAAAAACTGTTTTTT. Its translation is CASSLGGTNEKLFF.

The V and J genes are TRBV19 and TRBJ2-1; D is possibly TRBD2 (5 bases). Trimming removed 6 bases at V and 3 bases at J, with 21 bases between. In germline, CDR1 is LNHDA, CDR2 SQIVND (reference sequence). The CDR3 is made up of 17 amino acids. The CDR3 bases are TGTGCCAGTAGCAGCCCCCGGAGGTCCGGTTTCTACAATGAGCAGTTCTTC. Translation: CASSSPRRSGFYNEQFF. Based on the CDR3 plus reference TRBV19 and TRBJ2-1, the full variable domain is DGGITQSPKYLFRKEGQNVTLSCEQNLNHDAMYWYRQDPGQGLRLIYYSQIVNDFQKGDIAEGYSVSREKKESFPLTVTSAQKNPTAFYLCASSSPRRSGFYNEQFFGPGTRLTVL.

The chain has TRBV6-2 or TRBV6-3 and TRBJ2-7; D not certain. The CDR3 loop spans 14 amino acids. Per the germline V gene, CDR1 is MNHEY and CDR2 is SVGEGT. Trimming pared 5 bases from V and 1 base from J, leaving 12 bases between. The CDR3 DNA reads TGTGCCAGCAGTAGCTTAGGCATGTCCTACGAGCAGTACTTC. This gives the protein CASSSLGMSYEQYF.